This T cell receptor beta chain was profiled in a study of blood T cell repertoires in COVID-19. Study details: The study drew acute and convalescent COVID-19 samples from the United States, Italy and Spain. PBMCs, B-cell-depleted T cells, or T cells were the source of the cDNA or gDNA that made up the material.

Original handling: Reference gene primer amplification in the assay estimated nucleated cell counts. The assay was immunoSEQ multiplex PCR, and TCRdb's table has in-frame clones only and misses some. Clone size and V and J calls were adopted from that table, with D and trimming inferred from the DNA. The sample has under 200,000 clones; nearly 90% are singletons. CDR3 length equals 17 residues. V gave up 4 bases and J gave up 7 bases; unmatched junction bases: 16. Per germline, CDR1 LNHDA and CDR2 SQIVND (reference sequence). The sample taken for sequencing was peripheral blood. The genes are TRBV19 and TRBJ1-5; 7 bases match TRBD1. The source is a man aged 60 to 75 with active or convalescent COVID-19. CDR3 nucleotide sequence: TGTGCCAGTAGTAGGACGCGCGCCCAGACAGGGATCCAGCCCCAGCATTTT. It yields the protein CASSRTRAQTGIQPQHF. Full variable domain (outside the CDR3, taken from reference TRBV19 and TRBJ1-5): DGGITQSPKYLFRKEGQNVTLSCEQNLNHDAMYWYRQDPGQGLRLIYYSQIVNDFQKGDIAEGYSVSREKKESFPLTVTSAQKNPTAFYLCASSRTRAQTGIQPQHFGDGTRLSIL.